The clone carrying this TCR beta chain was counted only a few times. Its matching antigen is unknown. The CDR3 has 12 amino acids. From germline, CDR1 is LNHDA and CDR2 SQIVND (reference sequence). The V and J ends lost 4 bases and 6 bases respectively, with 9 bases between them. This sample is drawn from a study of cytotoxic CD8 clonotypes in ibrutinib-treated CLL. Turning to the study itself: The patients comprised approximately eleven relapsed/refractory and some 15 treatment-naive cases, approximately 18 IGHV unmutated. Roughly 24 partial and 2 complete responses; at median approximately 70 months, roughly 15 remitted, roughly 12 progressed. The authors obtained response samples at a median of roughly twelve months of treatment, range 6 to 36.

Profiled with immunoSEQ multiplex PCR; TCRdb holds only in-frame clones, not every one. The data hold about 36,000 clones, with 71% observed a single time. General study findings and limits: Baseline clonality, higher than in age-matched healthy donors, tracked circulating CD8+ T-cell counts.

This clonotype originated in a human donor with chronic lymphocytic leukemia. Specimen: PBMCs, collected at disease progression, from a patient treated with ibrutinib. The gene calls are TRBV19 and TRBJ1-1, with D maybe TRBD1 (6 bases). The CDR3 region has the DNA TGTGCCAGTAGTAAACAGGGTTCTGAAGCTTTCTTT. This codes for CASSKQGSEAFF.